This T cell receptor (beta chain) was profiled in a study of tumor and adjacent non-tumor tissue in lung cancer. Study-level background: The patients, 10 to 11 men and about 5 women, were about 31 to 76 with stage I to III disease. Points from the study as a whole: Normal lung showed higher cumulative top 100 clone frequency than tumor.

This CDR3 comprises 15 residues. The germline gives CDR1 SGHNT, CDR2 YENEEA. No cell sorting was done before RNA was extracted from the tissue. Distant lung tissue was collected more than 3 cm away from the tumor edge. Donors were chemotherapy-naive, newly diagnosed lung cancer surgical patients in China, August–late 2014. The library came from three nested PCR rounds adapted from ARM-PCR protocols. MiXCR was run by TCRdb on the multiplex PCR reads, yielding one entry per CDR3 protein. Among some 80,000 distinct CDR3 sequences listed, approximately 78% were seen once. In the case of this clonotype: Its matching antigen is unknown. The junction does not match germline at one end; this may be a read error.

V usage is TRBV11-3 and J usage is TRBJ2-1; TRBD2 is a possible D gene (7 bases). This TCR came from a man between 60 and 75 years old with non-small cell lung cancer. The specimen was distant non-tumor lung tissue. The CDR3 protein is CSSSPEGGRSNEQFF. As DNA, the CDR3 is TGTTCCAGCAGCCCAGAGGGGGGGCGAAGCAATGAGCAGTTCTTC.